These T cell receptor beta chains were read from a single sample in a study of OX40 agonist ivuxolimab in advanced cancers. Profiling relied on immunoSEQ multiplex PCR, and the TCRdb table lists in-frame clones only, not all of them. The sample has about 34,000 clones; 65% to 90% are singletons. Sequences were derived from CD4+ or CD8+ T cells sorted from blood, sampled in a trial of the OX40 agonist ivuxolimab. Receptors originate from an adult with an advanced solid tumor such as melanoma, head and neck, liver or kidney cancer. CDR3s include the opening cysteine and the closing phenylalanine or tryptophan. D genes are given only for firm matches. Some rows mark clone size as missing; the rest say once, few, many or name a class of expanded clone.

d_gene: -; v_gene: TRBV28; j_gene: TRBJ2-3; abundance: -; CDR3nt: TGTGCCAGCAGTCCAAATCCTCCCGGAGATACGCAGTATTTT; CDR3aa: CASSPNPPGDTQYF
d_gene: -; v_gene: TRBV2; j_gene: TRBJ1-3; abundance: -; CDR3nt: TGTGCCAGCAGTGTCAGGGAAAACACCATATATTTT; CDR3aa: CASSVRENTIYF
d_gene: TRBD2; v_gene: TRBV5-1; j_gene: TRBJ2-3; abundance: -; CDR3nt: TGCGCCAGCAGCTTTGCGGGAGCAACAGATACGCAGTATTTT; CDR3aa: CASSFAGATDTQYF
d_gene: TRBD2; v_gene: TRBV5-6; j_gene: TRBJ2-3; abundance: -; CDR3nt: TGTGCCAGCAGCTCCAGACTAGCGGGGGGGCTTGATACGCAGTATTTT; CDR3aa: CASSSRLAGGLDTQYF
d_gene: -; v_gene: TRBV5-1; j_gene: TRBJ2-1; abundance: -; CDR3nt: TGCGCCAGCAGCTTGGGCGGAGCCTTCGGGAACAATGAGCAGTTCTTC; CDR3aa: CASSLGGAFGNNEQFF
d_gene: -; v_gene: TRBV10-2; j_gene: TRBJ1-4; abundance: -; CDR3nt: TGCGCCAGCAGTGACCCGGACCGAACCGCGGAAAAACTGTTTTTT; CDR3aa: CASSDPDRTAEKLFF
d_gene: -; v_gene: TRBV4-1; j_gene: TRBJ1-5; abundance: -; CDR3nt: TGCGCCAGCAGCCAAGCCCTTAGACAGAATAGCAATCAGCCCCAGCATTTT; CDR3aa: CASSQALRQNSNQPQHF
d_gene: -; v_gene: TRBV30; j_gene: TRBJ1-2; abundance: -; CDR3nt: TGTGCCTGGAGTGCCCTAGGGTCCAGCTTGGGCTATGGCTACACCTTC; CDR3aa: CAWSALGSSLGYGYTF
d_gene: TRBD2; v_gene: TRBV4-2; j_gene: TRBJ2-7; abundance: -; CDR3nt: TGTGCCAGCAGCCTGGGGACTAGCGGTCTCTACGAGCAGTACTTC; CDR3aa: CASSLGTSGLYEQYF
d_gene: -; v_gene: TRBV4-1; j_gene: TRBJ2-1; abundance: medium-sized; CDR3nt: TGCGCCAGCAGCCAAGTAGACCTTGTCTCCTACAATGAGCAGTTCTTC; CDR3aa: CASSQVDLVSYNEQFF
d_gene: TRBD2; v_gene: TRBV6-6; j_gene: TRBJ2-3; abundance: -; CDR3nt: TGTGCCCACGGACGGGGGGGCCCGACAGATACGCAGTATTTT; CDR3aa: CAHGRGGPTDTQYF
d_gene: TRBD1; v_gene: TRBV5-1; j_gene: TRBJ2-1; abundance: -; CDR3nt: TGCGCCAGCAGCTTGTCGGGACAGGGGGACAATGAGCAGTTCTTC; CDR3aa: CASSLSGQGDNEQFF
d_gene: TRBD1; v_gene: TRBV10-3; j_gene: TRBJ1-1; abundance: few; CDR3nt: TGTGCCATCATGGACAGGGTGAGCACTGAAGCTTTCTTT; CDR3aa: CAIMDRVSTEAFF
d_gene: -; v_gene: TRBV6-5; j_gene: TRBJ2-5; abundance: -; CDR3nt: TGTGCCAGCAGTCTACCGATAACGTCGGCCCAGTACTTC; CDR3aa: CASSLPITSAQYF
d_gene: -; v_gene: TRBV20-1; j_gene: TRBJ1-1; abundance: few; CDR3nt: TGCAGTGCCAGAAGGGGGAATGAAGCTTTCTTT; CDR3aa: CSARRGNEAFF
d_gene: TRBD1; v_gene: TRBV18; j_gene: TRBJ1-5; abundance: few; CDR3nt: TGTGCCAGCTCAGCGACAGGGGATAGCAATCAGCCCCAGCATTTT; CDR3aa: CASSATGDSNQPQHF
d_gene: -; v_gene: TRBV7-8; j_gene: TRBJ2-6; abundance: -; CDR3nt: TGTGCCAGCAGCACCTTTTCCGGGCTCACTTACTCTGGGGCCAACGTCCTGACTTTC; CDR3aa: CASSTFSGLTYSGANVLTF
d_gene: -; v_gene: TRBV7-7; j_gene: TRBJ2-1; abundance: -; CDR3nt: TGTGCTAGCAGTCAGGCTGCAGGTGAGCAGTTCTTC; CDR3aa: CASSQAAGEQFF
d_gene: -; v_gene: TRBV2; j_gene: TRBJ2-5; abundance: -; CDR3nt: TGTGCCAGCAGTGGGTTAGGGGAGACCCAGTACTTC; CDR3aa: CASSGLGETQYF
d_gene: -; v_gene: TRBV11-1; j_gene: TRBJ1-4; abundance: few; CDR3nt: TGTGCCAGCAGCCCAGCTGGCGGTACTTTTGCAACTAATGAAAAACTGTTTTTT; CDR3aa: CASSPAGGTFATNEKLFF
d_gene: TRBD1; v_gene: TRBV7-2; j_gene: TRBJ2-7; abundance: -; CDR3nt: TGTGCCAGCAGCCGCAGGACAGGGGGCTACGAGCAGTACTTC; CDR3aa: CASSRRTGGYEQYF
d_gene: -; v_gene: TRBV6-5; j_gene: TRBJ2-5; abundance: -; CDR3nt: TGTGCCAGCTCGAGCCACACAGGAGAAGAGACCCAGTACTTC; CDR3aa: CASSSHTGEETQYF
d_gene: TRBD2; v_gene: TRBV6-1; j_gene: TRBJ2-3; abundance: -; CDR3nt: TGTGCTTGCCCTCGAGCGGGGGGGACAGATACGCAGTATTTT; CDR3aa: CACPRAGGTDTQYF
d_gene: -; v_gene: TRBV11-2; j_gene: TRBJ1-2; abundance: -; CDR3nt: TGTGCCAGCAGCCCCGGGACCTCAGGCTATGGCTACACCTTC; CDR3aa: CASSPGTSGYGYTF
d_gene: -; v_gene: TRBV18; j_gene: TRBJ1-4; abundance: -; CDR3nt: TGTGCCAGCTCACCAGAGCGGGGTGAAAAACTGTTTTTT; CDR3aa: CASSPERGEKLFF
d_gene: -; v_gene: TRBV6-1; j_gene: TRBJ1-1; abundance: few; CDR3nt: TGTGCCAGCAGTGAAGCGAGGGAATCAGAAGCTTTCTTT; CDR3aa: CASSEARESEAFF
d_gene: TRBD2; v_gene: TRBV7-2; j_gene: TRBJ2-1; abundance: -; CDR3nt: TGTGCCAGTATGCCCGGCGGGGGATTATACAATGAGCAGTTCTTC; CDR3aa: CASMPGGGLYNEQFF
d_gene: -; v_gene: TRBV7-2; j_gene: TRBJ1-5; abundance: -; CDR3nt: TGTGCCAGCAGCTTATATAGACAGACCAATCAGCCCCAGCATTTT; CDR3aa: CASSLYRQTNQPQHF
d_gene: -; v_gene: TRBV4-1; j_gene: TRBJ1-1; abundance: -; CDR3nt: TGCGCCAGCAGCCAAGATCCTTCAGGAAACACTGAAGCTTTCTTT; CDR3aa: CASSQDPSGNTEAFF
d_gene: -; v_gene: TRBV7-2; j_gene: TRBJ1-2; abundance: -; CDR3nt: TGTGCCAGCAGCTTGGAGGGATATGGCTACACCTTC; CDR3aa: CASSLEGYGYTF
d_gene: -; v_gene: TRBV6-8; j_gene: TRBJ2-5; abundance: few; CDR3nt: TGTGCCAGCAGCCCGCGAGAGACCCAGTACTTC; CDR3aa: CASSPRETQYF
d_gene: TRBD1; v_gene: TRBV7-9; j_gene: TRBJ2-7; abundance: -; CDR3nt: TGTGCCAGCAGCTTAAATAGGGGGCAACCCTTCTACGAGCAGTACTTC; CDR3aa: CASSLNRGQPFYEQYF
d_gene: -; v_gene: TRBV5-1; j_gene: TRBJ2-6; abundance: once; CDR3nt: TGCGCCAGCAGCAAGAGAGGTGTGGAAGGCTCTGGGGCCAACGTCCTGACTTTC; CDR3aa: CASSKRGVEGSGANVLTF
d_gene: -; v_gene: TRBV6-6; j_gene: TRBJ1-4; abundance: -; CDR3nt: TGTGCCAGCATTCTTTCGATGAGCGCTAATGAAAAACTGTTTTTT; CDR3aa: CASILSMSANEKLFF
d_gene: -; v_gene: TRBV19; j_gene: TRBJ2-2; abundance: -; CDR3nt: TGTGCCAGTAGTATAGGCAGGCGGAGTATCACCGGGGAGCTGTTTTTT; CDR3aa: CASSIGRRSITGELFF
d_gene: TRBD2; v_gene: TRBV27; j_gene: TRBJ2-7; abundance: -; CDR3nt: TGTGCCAGCAGTCTAACTAGCGGGCGATTGTACTTC; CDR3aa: CASSLTSGRLYF
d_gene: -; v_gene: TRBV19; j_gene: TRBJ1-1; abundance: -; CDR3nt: TGTGCCAGTAGACCGACCCCCGGAAAACCCGAAGCTTTCTTT; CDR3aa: CASRPTPGKPEAFF
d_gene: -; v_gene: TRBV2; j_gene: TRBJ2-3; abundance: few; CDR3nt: TGTGCCAGCAGTGTTCGCCGCACAGATACGCAGTATTTT; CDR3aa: CASSVRRTDTQYF